These 21 T cell receptor beta chains originate from one sample sequenced in a study of blood T cells in healthy people across ages. The authors ran a second PCR of about 7 to 11 cycles using a sample-barcoded 5' primer and a J-beta primer mix. TCRdb analysed the 5' RACE reads with MiXCR anew, one entry per CDR3 protein. The sample shows 800,000 or so distinct CDR3 sequences, 25% of them seen only once. These data were also filed under a second study, of T cells of mothers and their children.

Sequencing input: blood. The source of these receptors is a boy between 10 and 17 years old in good health.

This chain links TRBV5-1 with TRBJ1-3, with a weak D call TRBD1 (6 bases). The CDR3 sequence is 16 residues long. Germline V gives CDR1 SGHRS, CDR2 YFSETQ. Between the trimmed V and J ends, which lost 0 bases and 4 bases, there was a span of 14 bases. The DNA of the CDR3 is TGCGCCAGCAGCTTGGAATGGGGCGGACAGGGAAACACCATATATTTT. Protein sequence: CASSLEWGGQGNTIYF.

This clonotype was picked up a small number of times. The J gene is TRBJ2-1, the V gene TRBV10-3; D gene unclear. This CDR3 is 11 amino acids long. Germline loops: CDR1 ENHRY, CDR2 SYGVKD. V gave up 1 base and J gave up 6 bases, with 1 base separating them. Here the CDR3 reads CAISEFNEQFF. CDR3 DNA sequence: TGTGCCATCAGTGAGTTCAATGAGCAGTTCTTC.

There are a few counts of this clonotype. The rearrangement joins TRBV29-1 to TRBJ2-3; 13 bases agree with TRBD2. CDR1 is SQVTM and CDR2 is ANQGSEA in the germline V gene. The CDR3 sequence is 16 residues long. The J segment lost 3 bases and the V segment lost 4 bases, leaving 7 bases of the junction unmatched. Here the CDR3 reads CSVGPGLAGETDTQYF. The CDR3 DNA reads as TGCAGCGTTGGACCTGGACTAGCGGGAGAGACAGATACGCAGTATTTT.

As for this clonotype: One end of the junction fails to match germline, which may point to a read error. This chain uses TRBV29-1 with TRBJ2-1; D is unclear. This CDR3 contains 16 residues. Germline V gene lookup returns CDR1 SQVTM and CDR2 ANQGSEA. Written as DNA, the CDR3 is TGCAGCGCCCGTGGGCCGGTTATTAGCTCCTACAATGAGCAGCTCTTC. This sequence encodes CSARGPVISSYNEQLF.

The sample holds a few counts of this clonotype. This chain links TRBV29-1 with TRBJ2-2; 7 bases align to TRBD1. Germline trimming cut 4 bases from V and 8 bases from J; bases unmatched to any gene: 16. Germline CDR1 reads SQVTM; CDR2 reads ANQGSEA. This CDR3 has 16 amino acids. CDR3 sequence: CSVVGLEGGLHGELFF. CDR3 nucleotide sequence: TGCAGCGTTGTGGGGCTCGAAGGGGGCTTGCATGGGGAGCTGTTTTTT.

This clonotype was counted only a few times. DNA of the CDR3: TGCGCCAGCAGCCAAGAATTCCTAGCGGGGACTAGCACAGATACGCAGTATTTT. It yields the protein CASSQEFLAGTSTDTQYF. V is TRBV4-3 and J is TRBJ2-3; 9 bases align to TRBD2. The CDR3 runs to 18 residues. Germline trimming cut 0 bases from V and 0 bases from J; bases unmatched to any gene: 7. CDR1 is LGHNA and CDR2 is YSLEER in the germline V gene.

This clonotype appeared a few times. The V and J genes are TRBV12-3 or TRBV12-4 and TRBJ1-4; TRBD1 is a possible D gene (6 bases). Trimming stripped 6 bases from V and 8 bases from J, with 19 bases between. This CDR3 is 15 amino acids long. The CDR3 is CASSPSQGKAEKLFF. The CDR3 nucleotides read TGTGCCAGCAGCCCCAGTCAGGGGAAGGCAGAAAAACTGTTTTTT.

The chain uses TRBV9 and TRBJ2-7; a possible D gene is TRBD2 (5 bases). From germline, CDR1 is SGDLS and CDR2 YYNGEE. V was clipped by 0 bases and J by 5 bases, with 12 bases between them. This CDR3 region has 14 residues. The CDR3 nucleotides are TGTGCCAGCAGCGTAGAATCGGGAAATGACGAGCAGTACTTC. It translates to CASSVESGNDEQYF.

This clonotype occurred a few times. The rearrangement uses TRBV9 and TRBJ2-7; 9 bases align to TRBD2. Germline CDR1 is SGDLS and CDR2 is YYNGEE. CDR3 length: 14 residues. V lost 2 bases, J lost 2 bases, and 2 bases stayed unmatched. CDR3 nucleotides: TGTGCCAGCAGCGTTAGCGGGGGAACCTACGAGCAGTACTTC. It specifies CASSVSGGTYEQYF. The whole variable domain, remainder taken from reference TRBV9 and TRBJ2-7, is DSGVTQTPKHLITATGQRVTLRCSPRSGDLSVYWYQQSLDQGLQFLIQYYNGEERAKGNILERFSAQQFPDLHSELNLSSLELGDSALYFCASSVSGGTYEQYFGPGTRLTVT.

This clonotype was seen many times. V is TRBV4-3 and J is TRBJ2-3; D remains ambiguous. Between the trimmed V and J ends, which lost 1 base and 1 base, there was a span of 6 bases. Germline CDR1 is LGHNA and CDR2 is YSLEER. The CDR3 extends over 14 amino acids. DNA of the CDR3: TGCGCCAGCAGCCAAGTATGGGGCACAGATACGCAGTATTTT. Its translation is CASSQVWGTDTQYF.

This clonotype has more than one count but fewer than ten. This sequence joins TRBV5-5 and TRBJ2-7; D remains unclear. Germline V gene data show CDR1 as SGHKS and CDR2 as YYEKEE (reference sequence). The CDR3 totals 15 residues. With 0 bases removed from V and 4 bases from J, the gap between germline ends came to 14 bases. CDR3 bases: TGTGCCAGCAGCTTGGGGGTCTGGGGTATGTACGAGCAGTACTTC. Encoded protein: CASSLGVWGMYEQYF.

V gene TRBV29-1 combines with J gene TRBJ1-1; D gene unclear. Deletions cut 3 bases from V and 7 bases from J, with 12 bases between. This CDR3 has 12 residues. Per the germline V gene, CDR1 is SQVTM and CDR2 is ANQGSEA. The CDR3, as DNA: TGCAGCGTTGATGCTGCGACCAGTGAAGCTTTCTTT. Residues: CSVDAATSEAFF.

This rearrangement joins TRBV2 to TRBJ2-7, with TRBD1 identical over 8 bases. Trimming took 6 bases from V and 7 from J; bases not matched to a gene: 17. The CDR3 covers 16 residues. Germline V gene sequence: CDR1 SNHLY, CDR2 FYNNEI. CDR3 nucleotide sequence: TGTGCCAGCAGCCGAGACAGGGGAATGGCCCCGGGGGAGCAGTACTTC. The encoded protein is CASSRDRGMAPGEQYF.

Only a few counts were recorded for this clonotype. This rearrangement joins TRBV3-1 to TRBJ2-5, with TRBD2 matching 11 bases. Germline assignment: CDR1 LGHDT and CDR2 YNNKEL (reference sequence). This CDR3 contains 20 residues. V gave up 0 bases and J gave up 5 bases; unmatched junction bases: 17. In nucleotides, the CDR3 is TGTGCCAGCAGCCAAGAGACAACTAGCGGGAGTCCCCATCTATGGGAGACCCAGTACTTC. Residues: CASSQETTSGSPHLWETQYF.

The chain has TRBV7-6 and TRBJ2-5; D unresolved. The germline V gene encodes CDR1 SGHVS and CDR2 FNYEAQ. The V end was cut by 5 bases, the J end by 1 base, with 14 bases between. This CDR3 contains 15 residues. CDR3 amino acids: CASSDDTEAQETQYF. DNA for the CDR3: TGTGCCAGCAGCGACGACACTGAAGCCCAAGAGACCCAGTACTTC.

CDR3 DNA sequence: TGTGCCAGCAGCTTAGTGTGGCGGGAGGGTGAGCAGTTCTTC. Protein sequence: CASSLVWREGEQFF. The rearrangement links TRBV7-2 to TRBJ2-1; 9 nucleotides line up with TRBD2. The V and J ends lost 1 base and 9 bases, in that order; junction bases with no gene match: 4. The germline V gene encodes CDR1 SGHTA and CDR2 FQGNSA. The CDR3 runs to 14 residues.

This clonotype was detected a few times. The chain uses TRBV11-2 and TRBJ2-5; TRBD2 aligns across 10 bases. The CDR3 has 17 amino acids. Germline V gives CDR1 SGHAT, CDR2 FQNNGV. V shed 5 bases, J shed 4 bases, and the junction held 13 bases outside the gene matches. CDR3 residues: CASSRQALAGSRETQYF. The CDR3 coding sequence is TGTGCCAGCAGCCGCCAAGCACTAGCGGGGTCGCGAGAGACCCAGTACTTC.

This clonotype was seen a few times. The CDR3 is CASSPTYREAKNIQYF. CDR3 DNA: TGTGCCAGCAGCCCAACCTACAGGGAAGCCAAAAACATTCAGTACTTC. The chain combines TRBV7-2 with TRBJ2-4; D might be TRBD1 (6 bases). The CDR3 contains 16 residues. Germline V lookup: CDR1 SGHTA, CDR2 FQGNSA. Trimming took off 5 bases at V and 0 bases at J, with 14 bases between the two ends.

This clonotype was counted between two and nine times. J is TRBJ2-7 and V is TRBV7-6, with a tentative D call TRBD1 (5 bases). Germline lookup yields CDR1 SGHVS and CDR2 FNYEAQ. The V end lost 5 bases, the J end lost 4 bases, and 12 bases lay between the germline ends. CDR3 length: 13 amino acids. The CDR3 nucleotides are TGTGCCAGCAGCACAGGCAGGAGATACGAGCAGTACTTC. Protein product: CASSTGRRYEQYF.

The CDR3 sequence: CASSSGLRGDQQEAFF. Written as DNA, the CDR3 is TGTGCCAGCTCATCGGGACTCAGGGGGGATCAACAAGAAGCTTTCTTT. The rearrangement joins TRBV18 to TRBJ1-1; 7 nucleotides align to TRBD1. With 5 bases clipped from V and 8 bases from J, the junction kept 17 bases outside the gene matches. This CDR3 is built from 16 residues. The V gene's germline CDR1 is KGHSH and CDR2 LQKENI.

The genes are TRBV5-1 and TRBJ2-7; no firm D call. CDR3 size: 15 residues. Deletions cut 5 bases from V and 0 bases from J, with 15 bases between. Germline V lookup: CDR1 SGHRS, CDR2 YFSETQ. The CDR3, as DNA: TGCGCCAGCAGAGAGGACGGCTCGAGCTCCTACGAGCAGTACTTC. This translates into CASREDGSSSYEQYF.